The entry that follows covers one T cell receptor (beta chain) sequence. The antigen is not known. This specimen comes from a study of vaccination and CD4 T cells after COVID-19. The time point is: late sampling 161 to 241 days after vaccination in a few convalescent patients. The treatment was: roughly 10-day PBMC culture with coronavirus spike peptide pools or control peptides (ViraFEST assay). Oncomine TCR Beta short-read sequencing was applied to DNA from cultured CD4+ T cells. TCRdb redid the calling of the PCR reads with MiXCR, one entry per CDR3 protein. The sample consists of 15,000 or so distinct CDR3 sequences, around 48% of them appearing once. Sequencing used CD4+ T cells from blood, cultured in vitro, obtained about 7 months after SARS-CoV-2 vaccination. The TCR originated in a human donor who had recovered from COVID-19.

The CDR3 nucleotides are TGCAGTGCTAGGACTCAAAATCAGCCCCAGCATTTT. Its protein product is CSARTQNQPQHF. This chain links TRBV20-1 with TRBJ1-5; D call uncertain. CDR1 is DFQATT, CDR2 SNEGSKA, per germline (reference sequence). The CDR3 has 12 amino acids. The V end lost 3 bases, the J end lost 4 bases, and 7 bases lay between the germline ends.